This T cell receptor beta chain was sequenced in a study of shared clonotypes between healthy human individuals. Points from the study as a whole: Naive subsets generally exceeded memory subsets in estimated richness. A reduction in generation probabilities was seen for non-shared clonotypes relative to those shared by all four donors. A handful of donors showed sharing of around 5.3% of naive CD4 clonotypes.

V was clipped by 10 bases and J by 15 bases; unmatched bases: 14. CDR3 size: 13 residues. Germline V lookup: CDR1 ENHRY, CDR2 SYGVKD. Profiling relied on immunoSEQ multiplex PCR, and the TCRdb table lists in-frame clones only, not all of them. The repertoire holds roughly 1,600,000 clones, with approximately 98.5% as singletons. About this clone itself: Its antigen remains unidentified.

Material for sequencing was naive CD4+ T cells sorted from blood. The subset here: CD45RA+ positively selected. The sequence came from a man aged 25 to 40 in good health. The gene calls are TRBV10-3 and TRBJ2-1, with 11 bases that match TRBD2. The CDR3 DNA reads TGTGCCACGACAACGGGACTAGCGGAAGACGTGTTCTTC. It translates to CATTTGLAEDVFF.